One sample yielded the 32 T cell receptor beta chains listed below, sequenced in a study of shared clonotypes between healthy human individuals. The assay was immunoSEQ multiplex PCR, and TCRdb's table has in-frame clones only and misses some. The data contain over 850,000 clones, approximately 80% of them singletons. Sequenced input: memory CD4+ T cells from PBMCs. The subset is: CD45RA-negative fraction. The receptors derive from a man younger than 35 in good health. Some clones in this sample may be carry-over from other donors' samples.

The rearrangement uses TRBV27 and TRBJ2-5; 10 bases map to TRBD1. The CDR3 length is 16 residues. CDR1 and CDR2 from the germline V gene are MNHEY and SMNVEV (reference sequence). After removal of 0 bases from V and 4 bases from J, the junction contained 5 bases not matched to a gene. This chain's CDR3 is CASSLSRWDRGETQYF. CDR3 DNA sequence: TGTGCCAGCAGTTTATCGAGGTGGGACAGGGGAGAGACCCAGTACTTC.

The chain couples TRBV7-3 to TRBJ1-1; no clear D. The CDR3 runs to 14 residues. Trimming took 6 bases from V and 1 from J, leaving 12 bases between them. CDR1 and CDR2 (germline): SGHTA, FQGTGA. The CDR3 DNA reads TGTGCCAGCAGTCCAGCCCGGTCGAACACTGAAGCTTTCTTT. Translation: CASSPARSNTEAFF.

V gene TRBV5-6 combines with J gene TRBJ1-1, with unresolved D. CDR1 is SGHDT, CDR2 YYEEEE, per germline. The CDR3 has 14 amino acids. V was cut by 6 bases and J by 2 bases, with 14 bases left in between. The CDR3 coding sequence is TGTGCCAGCAACCCCTTCTGGAGCAACACTGAAGCTTTCTTT. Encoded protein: CASNPFWSNTEAFF.

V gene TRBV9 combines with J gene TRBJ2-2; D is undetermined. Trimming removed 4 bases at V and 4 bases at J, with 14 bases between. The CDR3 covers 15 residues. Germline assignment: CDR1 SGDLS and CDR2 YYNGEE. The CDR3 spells CASSSEARLTGELFF. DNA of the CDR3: TGTGCCAGCAGCTCCGAAGCCCGGCTCACCGGGGAGCTGTTTTTT. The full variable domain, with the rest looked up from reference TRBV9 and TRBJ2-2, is DSGVTQTPKHLITATGQRVTLRCSPRSGDLSVYWYQQSLDQGLQFLIQYYNGEERAKGNILERFSAQQFPDLHSELNLSSLELGDSALYFCASSSEARLTGELFFGEGSRLTVL.

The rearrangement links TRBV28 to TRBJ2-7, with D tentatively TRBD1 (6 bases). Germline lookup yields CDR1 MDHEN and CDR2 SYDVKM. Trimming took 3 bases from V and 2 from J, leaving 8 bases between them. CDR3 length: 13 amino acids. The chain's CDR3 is CASSFDRTYEQYF. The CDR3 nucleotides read TGTGCCAGCAGTTTCGACAGGACCTACGAGCAGTACTTC.

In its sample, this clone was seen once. In DNA form, the CDR3 reads TGTGCCAGCAGTCCATCGACTAGCGGGAGGGTTCACAATGAGCAGTTCTTC. It codes for CASSPSTSGRVHNEQFF. This sequence joins TRBV28 and TRBJ2-1, with TRBD2 matching 14 bases. The germline gives CDR1 MDHEN, CDR2 SYDVKM. The CDR3 consists of 17 residues. V lost 5 bases to trimming and J lost 5 bases; unmatched junction nucleotides: 8.

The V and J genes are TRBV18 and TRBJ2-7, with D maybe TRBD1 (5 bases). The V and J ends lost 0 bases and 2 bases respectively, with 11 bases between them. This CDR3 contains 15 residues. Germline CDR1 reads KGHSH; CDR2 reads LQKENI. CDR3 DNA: TGTGCCAGCTCACCACCTAACGACAGAGCCTACGAGCAGTACTTC. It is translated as CASSPPNDRAYEQYF.

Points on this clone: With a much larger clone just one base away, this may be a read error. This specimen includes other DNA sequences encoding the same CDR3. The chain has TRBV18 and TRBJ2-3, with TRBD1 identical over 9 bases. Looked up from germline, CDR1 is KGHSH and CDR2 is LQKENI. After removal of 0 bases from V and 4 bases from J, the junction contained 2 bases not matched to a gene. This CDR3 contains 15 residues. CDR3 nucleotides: TGTGCCAGCTCACCACCGGGACAGGGACCAGATACGCAGTATTTT. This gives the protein CASSPPGQGPDTQYF.

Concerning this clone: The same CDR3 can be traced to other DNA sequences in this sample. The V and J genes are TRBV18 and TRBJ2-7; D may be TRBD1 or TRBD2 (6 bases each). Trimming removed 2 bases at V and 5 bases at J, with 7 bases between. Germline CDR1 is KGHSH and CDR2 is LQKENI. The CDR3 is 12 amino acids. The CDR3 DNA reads TGTGCCAGCTCACCAAGGGGGGACGAGCAGTACTTC. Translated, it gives CASSPRGDEQYF.

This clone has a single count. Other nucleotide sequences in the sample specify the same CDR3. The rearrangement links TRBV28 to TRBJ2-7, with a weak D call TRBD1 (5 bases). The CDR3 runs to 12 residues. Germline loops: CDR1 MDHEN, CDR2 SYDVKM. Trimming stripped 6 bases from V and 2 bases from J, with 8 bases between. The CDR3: CASSLRAYEQYF. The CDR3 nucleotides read TGTGCCAGCAGCCTCAGGGCCTACGAGCAGTACTTC.

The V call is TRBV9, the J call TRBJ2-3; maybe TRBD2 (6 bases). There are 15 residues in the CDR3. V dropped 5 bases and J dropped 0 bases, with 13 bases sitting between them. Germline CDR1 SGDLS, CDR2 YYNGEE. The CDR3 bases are TGTGCCAGCAGTAGCGGATACACTAGCACAGATACGCAGTATTTT. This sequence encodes CASSSGYTSTDTQYF.

The CDR3 sequence is CASSPDSRRGLGNTIYF. The CDR3 DNA follows: TGCGCCAGCAGCCCGGACAGCCGCCGGGGTCTTGGAAACACCATATATTTT. The rearrangement joins TRBV5-1 to TRBJ1-3, with a weak D call TRBD1 (6 bases). V shed 4 bases and J shed 3 bases, with 20 bases lying between them. The V gene's germline CDR1 is SGHRS and CDR2 YFSETQ. The CDR3 loop spans 17 amino acids. The full variable domain, its missing parts supplied by reference TRBV5-1 and TRBJ1-3, is KAGVTQTPRYLIKTRGQQVTLSCSPISGHRSVSWYQQTPGQGLQFLFEYFSETQRNKGNFPGRFSGRQFSNSRSEMNVSTLELGDSALYLCASSPDSRRGLGNTIYFGEGSWLTVV.

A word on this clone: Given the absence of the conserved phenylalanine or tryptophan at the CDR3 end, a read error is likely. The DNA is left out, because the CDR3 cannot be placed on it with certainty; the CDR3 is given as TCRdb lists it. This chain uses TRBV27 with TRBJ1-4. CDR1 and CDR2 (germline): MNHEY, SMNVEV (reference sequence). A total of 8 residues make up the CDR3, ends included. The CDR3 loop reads CASGSVAG.

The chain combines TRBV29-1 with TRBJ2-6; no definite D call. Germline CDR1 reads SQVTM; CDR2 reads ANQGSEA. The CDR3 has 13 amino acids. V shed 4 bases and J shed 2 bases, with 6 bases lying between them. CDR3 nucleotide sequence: TGCAGCGTTGGAGACCCTGGGGCCAACGTCCTGACTTTC. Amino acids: CSVGDPGANVLTF. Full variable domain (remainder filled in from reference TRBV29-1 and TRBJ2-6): SAVISQKPSRDICQRGTSLTIQCQVDSQVTMMFWYRQQPGQSLTLIATANQGSEATYESGFVIDKFPISRPNLTFSTLTVSNMSPEDSSIYLCSVGDPGANVLTFGAGSRLTVL.

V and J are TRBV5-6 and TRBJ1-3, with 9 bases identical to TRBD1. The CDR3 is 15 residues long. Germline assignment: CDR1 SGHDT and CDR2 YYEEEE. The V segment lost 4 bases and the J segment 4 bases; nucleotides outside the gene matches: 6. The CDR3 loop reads CASSPPGQGGNTIYF. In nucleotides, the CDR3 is TGTGCCAGCAGCCCTCCGGGACAGGGAGGAAACACCATATATTTT.

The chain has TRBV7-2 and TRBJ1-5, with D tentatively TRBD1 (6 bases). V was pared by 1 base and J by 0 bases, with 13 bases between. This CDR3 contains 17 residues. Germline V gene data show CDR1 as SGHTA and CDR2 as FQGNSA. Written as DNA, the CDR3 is TGTGCCAGCAGCTTAGTTCGGGGGCCTACTAGCAATCAGCCCCAGCATTTT. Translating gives CASSLVRGPTSNQPQHF.

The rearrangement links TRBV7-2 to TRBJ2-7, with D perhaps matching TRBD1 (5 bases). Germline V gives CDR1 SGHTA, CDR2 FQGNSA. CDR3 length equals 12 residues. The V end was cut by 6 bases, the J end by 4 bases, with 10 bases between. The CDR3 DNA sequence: TGTGCCAGCAGAAAGACAGAATACGAGCAGTACTTC. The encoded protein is CASRKTEYEQYF.

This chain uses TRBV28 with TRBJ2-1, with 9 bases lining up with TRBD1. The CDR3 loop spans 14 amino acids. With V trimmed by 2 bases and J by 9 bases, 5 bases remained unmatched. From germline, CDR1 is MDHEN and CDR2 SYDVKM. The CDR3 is CASSLQGQGGEQFF. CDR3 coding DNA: TGTGCCAGCAGTTTACAGGGACAGGGTGGTGAGCAGTTCTTC.

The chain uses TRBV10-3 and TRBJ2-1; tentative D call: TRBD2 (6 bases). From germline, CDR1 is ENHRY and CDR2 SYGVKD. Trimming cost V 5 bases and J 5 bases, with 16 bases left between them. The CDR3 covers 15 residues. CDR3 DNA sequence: TGTGCCATCAGTTCCTATAGCGGCGCCAACAATGAGCAGTTCTTC. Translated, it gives CAISSYSGANNEQFF.

As DNA, the CDR3 is TGTGCCTGGAGTGTACTAGTAGCCACCGGGGAGCTGTTTTTT. Its translation: CAWSVLVATGELFF. V is TRBV30 and J is TRBJ2-2; D possibly corresponds to TRBD2 (5 bases). With 0 bases removed from V and 4 bases from J, the gap between germline ends came to 9 bases. CDR3 length: 14 amino acids. CDR1 GTSNPN and CDR2 SVGIG come from the germline V gene (reference sequence).

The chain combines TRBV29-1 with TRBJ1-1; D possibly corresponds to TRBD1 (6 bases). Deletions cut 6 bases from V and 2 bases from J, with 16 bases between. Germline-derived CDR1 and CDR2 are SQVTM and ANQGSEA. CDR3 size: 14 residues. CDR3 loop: CSVRPRTANTEAFF. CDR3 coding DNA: TGCAGCGTCCGACCTCGGACAGCCAACACTGAAGCTTTCTTT.

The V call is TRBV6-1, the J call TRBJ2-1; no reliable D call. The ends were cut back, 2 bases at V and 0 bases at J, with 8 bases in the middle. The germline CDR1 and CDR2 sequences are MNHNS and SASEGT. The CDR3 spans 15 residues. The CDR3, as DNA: TGTGCCAGCAGTGAAAGGTATAGCTCCTACAATGAGCAGTTCTTC. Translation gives CASSERYSSYNEQFF.

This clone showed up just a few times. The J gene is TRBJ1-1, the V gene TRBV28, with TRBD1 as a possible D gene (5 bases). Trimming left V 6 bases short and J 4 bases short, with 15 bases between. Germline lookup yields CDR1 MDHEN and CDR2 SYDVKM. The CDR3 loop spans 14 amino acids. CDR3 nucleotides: TGTGCCAGCAGGTTAAGGGGATATGGCACTGAAGCTTTCTTT. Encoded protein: CASRLRGYGTEAFF.

CDR3 in amino acids: CASSSPKRDRGLLNEQFF. The CDR3 bases are TGTGCCAGCAGCTCGCCAAAGAGAGACAGGGGGCTACTCAATGAGCAGTTCTTC. The chain carries TRBV7-3 and TRBJ2-1; 10 bases match TRBD1. Germline CDR1 and CDR2: SGHTA and FQGTGA. The CDR3 spans 18 residues. V was clipped by 4 bases and J by 6 bases; unmatched bases: 15.

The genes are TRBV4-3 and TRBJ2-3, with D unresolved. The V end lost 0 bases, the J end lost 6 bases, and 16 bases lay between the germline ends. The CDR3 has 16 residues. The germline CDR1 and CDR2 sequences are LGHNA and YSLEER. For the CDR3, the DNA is TGCGCCAGCAGCCAAGATTTGGCCGGAGCCTCGGATACGCAGTATTTT. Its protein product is CASSQDLAGASDTQYF.

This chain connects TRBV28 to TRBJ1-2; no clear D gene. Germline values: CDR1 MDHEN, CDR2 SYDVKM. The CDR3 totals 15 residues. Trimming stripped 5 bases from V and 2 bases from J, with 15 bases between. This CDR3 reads CASSSHPQGNYGYTF. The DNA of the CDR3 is TGTGCCAGCAGTAGCCACCCACAAGGAAACTATGGCTACACCTTC.

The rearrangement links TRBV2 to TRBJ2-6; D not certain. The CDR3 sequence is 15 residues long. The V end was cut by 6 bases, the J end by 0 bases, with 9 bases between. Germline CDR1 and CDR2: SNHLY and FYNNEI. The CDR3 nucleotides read TGTGCCAGCAGAGGCAGTCTCTCTGGGGCCAACGTCCTGACTTTC. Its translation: CASRGSLSGANVLTF. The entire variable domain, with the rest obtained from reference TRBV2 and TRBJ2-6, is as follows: EPEVTQTPSHQVTQMGQEVILRCVPISNHLYFYWYRQILGQKVEFLVSFYNNEISEKSEIFDDQFSVERPDGSNFTLKIRSTKLEDSAMYFCASRGSLSGANVLTFGAGSRLTVL.

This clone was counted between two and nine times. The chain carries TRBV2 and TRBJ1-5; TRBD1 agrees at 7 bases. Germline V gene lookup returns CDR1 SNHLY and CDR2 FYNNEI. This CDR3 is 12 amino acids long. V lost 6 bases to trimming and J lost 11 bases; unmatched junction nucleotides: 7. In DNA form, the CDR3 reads TGTGCCAGCAGGGGGGACAGAGGCTCCCAGCATTTT. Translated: CASRGDRGSQHF. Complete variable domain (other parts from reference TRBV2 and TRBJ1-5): EPEVTQTPSHQVTQMGQEVILRCVPISNHLYFYWYRQILGQKVEFLVSFYNNEISEKSEIFDDQFSVERPDGSNFTLKIRSTKLEDSAMYFCASRGDRGSQHFGDGTRLSIL.

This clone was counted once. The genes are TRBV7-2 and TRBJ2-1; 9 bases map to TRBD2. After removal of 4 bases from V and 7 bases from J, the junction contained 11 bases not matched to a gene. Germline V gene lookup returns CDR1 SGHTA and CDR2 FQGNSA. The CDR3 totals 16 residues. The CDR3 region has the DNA TGTGCCAGCAGCTCCCCCTTCCGGACTAGCGTAAATGAGCAGTTCTTC. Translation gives CASSSPFRTSVNEQFF.

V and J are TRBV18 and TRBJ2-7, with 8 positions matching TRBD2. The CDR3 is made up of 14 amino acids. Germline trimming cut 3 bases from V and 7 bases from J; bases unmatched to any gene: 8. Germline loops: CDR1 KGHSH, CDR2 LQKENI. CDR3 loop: CASSPTAGVEEQYF. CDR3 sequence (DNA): TGTGCCAGCTCACCGACAGCGGGAGTTGAAGAGCAGTACTTC.

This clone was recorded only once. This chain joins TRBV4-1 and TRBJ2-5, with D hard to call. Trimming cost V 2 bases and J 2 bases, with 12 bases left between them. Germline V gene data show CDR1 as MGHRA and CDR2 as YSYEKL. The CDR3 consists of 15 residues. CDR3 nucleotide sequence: TGCGCCAGCAGCCAATCGACGCGGATTCAAGAGACCCAGTACTTC. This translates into CASSQSTRIQETQYF.

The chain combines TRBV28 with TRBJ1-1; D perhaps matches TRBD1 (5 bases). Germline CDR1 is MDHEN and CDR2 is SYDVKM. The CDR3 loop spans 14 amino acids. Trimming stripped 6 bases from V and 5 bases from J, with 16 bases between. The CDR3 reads CASSLLRGVTEAFF. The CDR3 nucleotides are TGTGCCAGCAGCCTCCTGAGAGGGGTAACTGAAGCTTTCTTT.